The table lists the clone carrying this T cell receptor beta chain with a few counts. Its antigen is as yet unknown. The data are from a study of T-cell reconstitution after alpha-beta-depleted transplantation in children. Study outcomes and limitations: T-cell numbers and diversity one year post-transplant derived largely from freshly generated T cells.

A TCRbeta library incorporating unique molecular identifiers was prepared. TCRdb reprocessed the PCR reads with MiXCR, giving one entry per CDR3 protein. Here the sample spans about 980,000 distinct CDR3 sequences, about 26% being singletons. The germline V gene has CDR1 LGHDT and CDR2 YNNKEL (reference sequence). Trimming took off 8 bases at V and 12 bases at J, with 20 bases between the two ends. The CDR3 consists of 13 residues. The sequence derives from a boy under three years old who had a stem cell transplant for SCID, so the T cells may come from the graft donor. V usage is TRBV3-1 and J usage is TRBJ2-1, with D tentatively TRBD2 (6 bases). Specimen: PBMCs, mostly from graft donor cells, collected 360 days after TCRalphabeta/CD19-depleted stem cell transplant. The CDR3 nucleotides are TGTGCCAGCGTCCTCCGGGGGAACGGTGTGCAGTTCTTC. Translated, it gives CASVLRGNGVQFF.